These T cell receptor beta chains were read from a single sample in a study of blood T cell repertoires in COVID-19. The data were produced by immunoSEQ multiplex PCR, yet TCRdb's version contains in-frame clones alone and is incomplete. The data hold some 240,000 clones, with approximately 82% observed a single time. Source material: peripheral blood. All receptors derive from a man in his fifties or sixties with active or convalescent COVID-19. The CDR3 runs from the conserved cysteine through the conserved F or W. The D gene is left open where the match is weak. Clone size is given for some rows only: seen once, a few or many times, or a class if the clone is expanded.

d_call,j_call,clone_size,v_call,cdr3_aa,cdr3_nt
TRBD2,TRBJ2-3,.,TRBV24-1,CATSKTSGPGETQYF,TGTGCCACCAGCAAGACTAGCGGGCCGGGAGAAACGCAGTATTTT
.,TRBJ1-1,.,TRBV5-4,CASSLGGATEAFF,TGTGCCAGCAGCTTGGGGGGCGCAACTGAAGCTTTCTTT
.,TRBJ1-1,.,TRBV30,CAWSPQANEAFF,TGTGCCTGGAGTCCACAGGCTAATGAAGCTTTCTTT
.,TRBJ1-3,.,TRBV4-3,CASSQEVPTGLSGNTIYF,TGCGCCAGCAGCCAAGAAGTCCCGACAGGTCTCTCTGGAAACACCATATATTTT
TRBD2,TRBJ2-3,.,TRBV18,CASSRTSGGAFGTDTQYF,TGTGCCAGCTCGCGGACTAGCGGGGGGGCCTTTGGCACAGATACGCAGTATTTT
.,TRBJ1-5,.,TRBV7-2,CASSLGTGPYSNQPQHF,TGTGCCAGCAGCTTAGGTACCGGTCCCTATAGCAATCAGCCCCAGCATTTT
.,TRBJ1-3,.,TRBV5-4,CASGDISSGNTIYF,TGTGCCAGCGGGGACATTTCCTCTGGAAACACCATATATTTT
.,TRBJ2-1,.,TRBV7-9,CASASGQAGFNEQFF,TGTGCCAGCGCTTCCGGACAGGCGGGGTTTAATGAGCAGTTCTTC
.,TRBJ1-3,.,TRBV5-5,CASSLNRNSGNTIYF,TGTGCCAGCAGCTTGAACAGGAACTCTGGAAACACCATATATTTT
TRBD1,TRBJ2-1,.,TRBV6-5,CASSYRGLSFNEQFF,TGTGCCAGCAGTTACAGGGGGCTTTCGTTCAATGAGCAGTTCTTC
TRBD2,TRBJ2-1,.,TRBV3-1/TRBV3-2,CASSQVPGLPVGKHNEQFF,TGTGCCAGCAGCCAAGTTCCGGGACTACCTGTCGGTAAACACAATGAGCAGTTCTTC
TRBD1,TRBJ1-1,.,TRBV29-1,CSVWTGSMGTEAFF,TGCAGCGTTTGGACAGGGAGTATGGGCACTGAAGCTTTCTTT
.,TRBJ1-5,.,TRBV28,CASSPPSNQPQHF,TGTGCCAGCAGCCCCCCAAGCAATCAGCCCCAGCATTTT
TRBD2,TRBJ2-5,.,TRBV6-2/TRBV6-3,CASSPLSGLVKETQYF,TGTGCCAGCAGCCCTTTATCGGGACTAGTAAAAGAGACCCAGTACTTC
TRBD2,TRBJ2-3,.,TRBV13,CASSLGVAGVLDTQYF,TGTGCCAGCAGCTTAGGAGTAGCGGGAGTTTTAGATACGCAGTATTTT
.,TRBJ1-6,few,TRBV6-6,CASRPFGSNSPLHF,TGTGCCAGCAGACCCTTCGGGTCTAATTCACCCCTCCACTTT
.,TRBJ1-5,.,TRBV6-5,CASSLGGGFQPQHF,TGTGCCAGCAGCCTGGGGGGGGGCTTTCAGCCCCAGCATTTT